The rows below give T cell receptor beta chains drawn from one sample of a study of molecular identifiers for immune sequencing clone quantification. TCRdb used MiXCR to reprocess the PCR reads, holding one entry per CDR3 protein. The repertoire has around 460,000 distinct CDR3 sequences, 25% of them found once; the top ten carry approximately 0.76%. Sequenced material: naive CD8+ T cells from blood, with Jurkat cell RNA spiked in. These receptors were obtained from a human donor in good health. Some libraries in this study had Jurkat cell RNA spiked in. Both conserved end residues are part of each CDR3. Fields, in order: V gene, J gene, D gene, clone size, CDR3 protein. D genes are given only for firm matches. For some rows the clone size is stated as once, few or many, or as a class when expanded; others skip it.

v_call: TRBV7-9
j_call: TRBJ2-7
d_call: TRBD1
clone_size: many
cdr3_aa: CASSPGGQGPYEQYF

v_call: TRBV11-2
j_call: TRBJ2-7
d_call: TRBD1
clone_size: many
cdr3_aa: CASSAGQQGYEQYF

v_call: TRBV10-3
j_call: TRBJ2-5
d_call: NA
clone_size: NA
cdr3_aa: CAISESTLEETQYF

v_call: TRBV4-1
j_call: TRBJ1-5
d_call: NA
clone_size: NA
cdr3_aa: CASRQEAGMQHQHF

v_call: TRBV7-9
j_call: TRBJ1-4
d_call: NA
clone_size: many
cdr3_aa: CASSSPVEKLFF

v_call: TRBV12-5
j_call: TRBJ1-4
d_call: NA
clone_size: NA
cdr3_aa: CASCPHDESSLEKLFF

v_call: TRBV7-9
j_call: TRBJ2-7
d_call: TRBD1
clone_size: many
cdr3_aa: CASSLAGQDYEQYF

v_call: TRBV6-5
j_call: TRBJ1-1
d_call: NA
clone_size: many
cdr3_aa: CASSYSQYSEAFF

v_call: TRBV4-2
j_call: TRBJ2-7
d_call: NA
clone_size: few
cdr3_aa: CASSQGASPAYERYF

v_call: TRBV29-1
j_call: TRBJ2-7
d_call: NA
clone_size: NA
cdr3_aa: CSVDGLAGKNYEQYF

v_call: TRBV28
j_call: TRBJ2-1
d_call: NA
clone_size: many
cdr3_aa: CASSLFPGEQFF

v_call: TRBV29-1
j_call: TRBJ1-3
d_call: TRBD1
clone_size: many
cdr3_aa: CSAEGTGGIFGSGNTIYF

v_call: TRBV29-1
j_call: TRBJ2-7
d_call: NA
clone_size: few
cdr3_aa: CSVEGPQGLTYEQYF

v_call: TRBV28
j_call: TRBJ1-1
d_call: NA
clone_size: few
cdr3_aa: CASSLSGGSTEAFF

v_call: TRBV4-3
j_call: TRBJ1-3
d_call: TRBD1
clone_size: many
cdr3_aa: CASSQDPGQGVDSGNTIYF

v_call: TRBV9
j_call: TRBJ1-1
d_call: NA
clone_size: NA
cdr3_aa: CASSALDRILDF

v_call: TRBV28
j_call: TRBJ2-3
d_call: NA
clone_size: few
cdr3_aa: CASAIVGGHTDTQYF

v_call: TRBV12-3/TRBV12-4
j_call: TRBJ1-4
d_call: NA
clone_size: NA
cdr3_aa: CASSFAKGEKLFF

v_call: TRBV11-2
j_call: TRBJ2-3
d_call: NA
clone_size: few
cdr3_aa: CASSLYSDPHEDTQYF

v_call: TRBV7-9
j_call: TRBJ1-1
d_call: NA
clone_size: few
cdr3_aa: CASSPPQQAWGTEAFF

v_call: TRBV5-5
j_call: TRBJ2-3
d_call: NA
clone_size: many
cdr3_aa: CASSLGRGDRDTDTQYF

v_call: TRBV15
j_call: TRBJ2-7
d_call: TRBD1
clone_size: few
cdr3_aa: CATATGTVPYEQYF

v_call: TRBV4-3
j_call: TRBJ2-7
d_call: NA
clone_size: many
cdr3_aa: CASSQDIQGRDEQYF

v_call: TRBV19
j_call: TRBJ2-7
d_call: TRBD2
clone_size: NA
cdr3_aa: CASSPSGSSSYEQYF

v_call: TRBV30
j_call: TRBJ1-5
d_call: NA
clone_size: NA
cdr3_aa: CAWSVKSRSNQPQHF

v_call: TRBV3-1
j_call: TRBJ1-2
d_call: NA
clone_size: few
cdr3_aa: CASSRGAQDYGYTF

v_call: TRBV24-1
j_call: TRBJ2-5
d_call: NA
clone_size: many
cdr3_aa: CATSGQGQETQYF

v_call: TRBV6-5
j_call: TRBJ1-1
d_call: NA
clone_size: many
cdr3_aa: CASSYFGGDTEAFF

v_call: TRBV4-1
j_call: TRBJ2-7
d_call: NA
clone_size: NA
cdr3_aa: CASSQGGPGASYEQYF

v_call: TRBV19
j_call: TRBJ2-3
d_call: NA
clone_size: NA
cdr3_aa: CASSEGVGSTDTQYF

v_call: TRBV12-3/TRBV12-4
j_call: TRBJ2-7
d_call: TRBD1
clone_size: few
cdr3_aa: CASRSGTGVVGEQYF

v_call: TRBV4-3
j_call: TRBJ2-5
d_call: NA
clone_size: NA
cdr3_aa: CAGSQVGGGEPQYF

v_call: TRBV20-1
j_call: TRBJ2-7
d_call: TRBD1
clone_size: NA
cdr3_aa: CSARVFGTGDYEQYF

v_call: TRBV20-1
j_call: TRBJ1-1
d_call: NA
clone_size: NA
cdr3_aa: CSARDEGLHAFF

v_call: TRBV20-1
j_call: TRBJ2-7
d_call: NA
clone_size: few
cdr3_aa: CSALGHNRRGTYGQYF

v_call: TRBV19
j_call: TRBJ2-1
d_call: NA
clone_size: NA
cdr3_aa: CASSYGNSDNEQFF

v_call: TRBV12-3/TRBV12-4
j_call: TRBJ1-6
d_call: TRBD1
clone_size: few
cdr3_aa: CASSYGTGRNSPLHF

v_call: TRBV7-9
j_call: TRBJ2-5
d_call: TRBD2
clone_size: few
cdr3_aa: CASSLDRGYPTSGKPQETQYF

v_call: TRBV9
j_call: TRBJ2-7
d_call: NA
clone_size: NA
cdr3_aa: CASSGGEQYEQYF

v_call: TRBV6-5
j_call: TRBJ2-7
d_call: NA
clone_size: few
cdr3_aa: CASSYIQANEQYF

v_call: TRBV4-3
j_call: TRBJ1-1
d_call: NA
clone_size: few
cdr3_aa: CASSQGSRGAEAFF

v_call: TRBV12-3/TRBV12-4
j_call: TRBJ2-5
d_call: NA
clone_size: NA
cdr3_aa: CASSLPGARETQYF

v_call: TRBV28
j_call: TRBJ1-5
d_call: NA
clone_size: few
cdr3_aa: CASSLYRSNQPQHF

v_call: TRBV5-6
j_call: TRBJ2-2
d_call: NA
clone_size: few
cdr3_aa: CASRFGTGLNTGELFF

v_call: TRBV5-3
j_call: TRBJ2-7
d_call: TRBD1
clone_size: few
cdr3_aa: CASSLYRGTYEQYF